The 24 T cell receptor beta chains below were found in one sample sequenced in a study of beta chain features in type 1 diabetes. No antigen has been assigned to these receptors. Expressed TCRB transcripts were sequenced after all isolated RNA was converted to cDNA. The assay was immunoSEQ multiplex PCR, and TCRdb's table has in-frame clones only and misses some. The sample consists of hundreds of thousands of clones, approximately 15% of them appearing once. Overall study results and limits: Across all four CD4+ subsets, people with type 1 diabetes showed modestly shorter TCRB CDR3s.

The sequencing input was naive CD4+ T cells from blood. These receptors originate from a man between 18 and 35 years old with type 1 diabetes.

The J gene is TRBJ2-1, the V gene TRBV5-6; TRBD2 aligns across 8 bases. Looked up from germline, CDR1 is SGHDT and CDR2 is YYEEEE. V lost 4 bases, J lost 7 bases, and 10 bases stayed unmatched. This CDR3 region has 15 residues. CDR3 sequence: CASSGSGTGGNEQFF. DNA of the CDR3: TGTGCCAGCAGCGGGAGTGGAACGGGGGGGAATGAGCAGTTCTTC.

This clone was picked up a small number of times. J is TRBJ1-3 and V is TRBV7-9, with 7 bases matching TRBD1. The CDR3 runs 17 residues. Germline V gene lookup returns CDR1 SEHNR and CDR2 FQNEAQ (reference sequence). Trimming took 3 bases from V and 0 from J; bases not matched to a gene: 8. The CDR3 DNA reads TGTGCCAGCAGCTTCACCCGGACAGGACCCTCTGGAAACACCATATATTTT. Its protein is CASSFTRTGPSGNTIYF.

This clone was counted only a few times. The rearrangement uses TRBV11-2 and TRBJ2-1; 9 bases align to TRBD1. Germline CDR1 SGHAT, CDR2 FQNNGV. Losses at the gene ends were 5 bases for V and 9 bases for J; bases not matched to a gene: 5. The CDR3 extends over 13 amino acids. The CDR3 nucleotides read TGTGCCAGCAGCCCGGACAGGGGAACTGAGCAGTTCTTC. Translation gives CASSPDRGTEQFF. The variable domain in full, completed from reference TRBV11-2 and TRBJ2-1, reads EAGVAQSPRYKIIEKRQSVAFWCNPISGHATLYWYQQILGQGPKLLIQFQNNGVVDDSQLPKDRFSAERLKGVDSTLKIQPAKLEDSAVYLCASSPDRGTEQFFGPGTRLTVL.

The rearrangement links TRBV9 to TRBJ1-5; tentative D call: TRBD1 (5 bases). Germline values: CDR1 SGDLS, CDR2 YYNGEE. CDR3 length: 14 amino acids. Trimming pared 2 bases from V and 8 bases from J, leaving 14 bases between. The CDR3 here is CASSVGPSGKPQHF. The CDR3 nucleotides read TGTGCCAGCAGCGTGGGTCCGTCAGGGAAGCCCCAGCATTTT.

This clone was found a few times. This sequence joins TRBV19 and TRBJ1-1; 7 positions agree with TRBD1. J gave up 1 base and V 7 bases, and 6 bases lay outside the gene matches. The length of the CDR3 is 14 residues. The germline V gene has CDR1 LNHDA and CDR2 SQIVND (reference sequence). The DNA of the CDR3 is TGTGCCAGTATTAGCAGGGGGTCGAACACTGAAGCTTTCTTT. It specifies CASISRGSNTEAFF.

The rearrangement joins TRBV30 to TRBJ2-5, with 9 bases that match TRBD1. The CDR3 length is 14 residues. CDR1 and CDR2 (germline): GTSNPN, SVGIG (reference sequence). V lost 8 bases to trimming and J lost 6 bases; unmatched junction nucleotides: 13. CDR3: CASTGGATPKTQYF. The CDR3, as DNA: TGTGCCAGCACAGGGGGCGCGACCCCGAAGACCCAGTACTTC.

The chain is built from TRBV7-9 and TRBJ2-1, with D unclear. Trimming left V 2 bases short and J 9 bases short, with 5 bases between. This CDR3 comprises 11 residues. CDR1 and CDR2 (germline): SEHNR, FQNEAQ (reference sequence). In nucleotides, the CDR3 is TGTGCCAGCAGCTTACGAGCTGAGCAGTTCTTC. Protein: CASSLRAEQFF.

This clone was recorded a few times. The chain employs TRBV7-8 and TRBJ1-5; D perhaps matches TRBD1 (5 bases). V was clipped by 2 bases and J by 7 bases, with 12 bases between them. From germline, CDR1 is SGHVS and CDR2 FQNEAQ. This CDR3 is built from 14 residues. This CDR3 reads CASSLRGKGQPQHF. For the CDR3, the DNA is TGTGCCAGCAGCTTAAGGGGAAAGGGCCAGCCCCAGCATTTT.

J is TRBJ2-1 and V is TRBV5-4, with 9 positions matching TRBD2. From germline, CDR1 is SGHNT and CDR2 YYREEE (reference sequence). V shed 4 bases and J 2 bases; nucleotides not matched to a gene: 7. The CDR3 has 16 amino acids. Here the CDR3 reads CASSILSGGPYNEQFF. In nucleotides, the CDR3 is TGTGCCAGCAGCATTCTAAGCGGGGGGCCCTACAATGAGCAGTTCTTC.

The chain joins TRBV5-4 to TRBJ2-2; TRBD2 matches 7 bases. Looked up from germline, CDR1 is SGHNT and CDR2 is YYREEE (reference sequence). The CDR3 sequence is 14 residues long. Trimming cost V 5 bases and J 6 bases; bases outside gene matches: 7. CDR3 loop: CASRQAGSPGELFF. The CDR3 DNA is TGTGCCAGCAGACAAGCGGGAAGCCCCGGGGAGCTGTTTTTT. The full variable domain, rest sourced from reference TRBV5-4 and TRBJ2-2, is ETGVTQSPTHLIKTRGQQVTLRCSSQSGHNTVSWYQQALGQGPQFIFQYYREEENGRGNFPPRFSGLQFPNYSSELNVNALELDDSALYLCASRQAGSPGELFFGEGSRLTVL.

The chain links TRBV29-1 to TRBJ2-1; 8 positions agree with TRBD1. With V trimmed by 7 bases and J by 4 bases, 12 bases remained unmatched. The CDR3 runs 15 residues. Germline loops: CDR1 SQVTM, CDR2 ANQGSEA. The CDR3, as DNA: TGCAGCGCGGCCTCCGGGACAGGATCATACAATGAGCAGTTCTTC. It specifies CSAASGTGSYNEQFF.

CDR3 region: CASRSGTGSYEQYF. CDR3 nucleotide sequence: TGTGCCAGCAGATCCGGGACAGGGAGCTACGAGCAGTACTTC. The chain uses TRBV6-1 and TRBJ2-7; 9 bases match TRBD1. Germline CDR1 is MNHNS and CDR2 is SASEGT. CDR3 length: 14 amino acids. After removal of 6 bases from V and 3 bases from J, the junction contained 6 bases not matched to a gene.

The rearrangement joins TRBV2 to TRBJ2-7; the match to TRBD1 covers 7 bases. Germline V gives CDR1 SNHLY, CDR2 FYNNEI. CDR3 length: 15 residues. Trimming at V came to 5 bases and at J to 3 bases, leaving 10 bases not matched to a gene. CDR3 nucleotide sequence: TGTGCCAGCAGTACGGACAGGACAATCAACTACGAGCAGTACTTC. Protein: CASSTDRTINYEQYF.

The chain couples TRBV11-2 to TRBJ2-7; D is unresolved. This CDR3 has 11 amino acids. V lost 4 bases and J 5 bases, leaving 6 bases between the germline ends. Germline lookup yields CDR1 SGHAT and CDR2 FQNNGV. The CDR3 spells CASSSFHEQYF. In nucleotides, the CDR3 is TGTGCCAGCAGCTCCTTCCACGAGCAGTACTTC.

There are a few counts of this clone. V and J are TRBV5-1 and TRBJ2-1; 8 bases are a match to TRBD1. Germline V gene sequence: CDR1 SGHRS, CDR2 YFSETQ. This CDR3 is 15 amino acids long. The J segment lost 4 bases and the V segment lost 2 bases, leaving 5 bases of the junction unmatched. The DNA of the CDR3 is TGCGCCAGCAGCTTACCGGGACAGGCGTACAATGAGCAGTTCTTC. Residues: CASSLPGQAYNEQFF.

This clone showed up just a few times. The V gene is TRBV4-2, the J gene TRBJ2-1, with TRBD2 identical over 12 bases. Germline V gives CDR1 LGHNA, CDR2 YNFKEQ. The junction had 6 bases not matched to a gene; V was cut back by 0 bases and J by 0 bases. The CDR3 is made up of 19 amino acids. The CDR3: CASSQEILAGGLSYNEQFF. In DNA form, the CDR3 reads TGTGCCAGCAGCCAAGAAATACTAGCGGGAGGCCTCTCCTACAATGAGCAGTTCTTC.

This clone showed up just a few times. The chain links TRBV7-2 to TRBJ2-3, with a tentative D call TRBD1 (5 bases). V lost 4 bases to trimming and J lost 2 bases, with 10 bases between them. CDR1 is SGHTA, CDR2 FQGNSA, per germline. CDR3 length: 14 residues. The CDR3 sequence: CASSSWGATDTQYF. The CDR3 DNA is TGTGCCAGCAGCTCCTGGGGCGCCACAGATACGCAGTATTTT.

The rearrangement uses TRBV6-4 and TRBJ1-2; 8 nucleotides agree with TRBD1. Germline CDR1 MRHNA, CDR2 SNTAGT. The CDR3 consists of 15 residues. The junction had 8 bases not matched to a gene; V was cut back by 4 bases and J by 4 bases. CDR3 nucleotides: TGTGCCAGCAGTGCCCAATGGACAGGGAGCTATGGCTACACCTTC. Protein sequence: CASSAQWTGSYGYTF.

This clone showed up just a few times. The chain links TRBV30 to TRBJ2-1; 12 bases match TRBD2. CDR1 and CDR2 (germline): GTSNPN, SVGIG (reference sequence). The CDR3 is 15 amino acids. The J segment lost 6 bases and the V segment lost 0 bases, leaving 3 bases of the junction unmatched. The CDR3 reads CAWSVASGGANEQFF. CDR3 bases: TGTGCCTGGAGTGTAGCTAGCGGGGGGGCCAATGAGCAGTTCTTC.

In this sample, this clone turned up a few times. This chain uses TRBV7-2 with TRBJ2-2; perhaps TRBD1 as D (5 bases). Germline V gene data show CDR1 as SGHTA and CDR2 as FQGNSA. V was shortened by 6 bases and J by 6 bases, with 8 bases between the two germline ends. The CDR3 contains 12 residues. The CDR3 reads CASRGPAGELFF. The CDR3, as DNA: TGTGCCAGCAGGGGGCCCGCCGGGGAGCTGTTTTTT.

The rearrangement joins TRBV7-2 to TRBJ2-7, with 7 bases lining up with TRBD1. Looked up from germline, CDR1 is SGHTA and CDR2 is FQGNSA. This CDR3 is 14 amino acids long. V dropped 5 bases and J dropped 2; count of bases not matched to a gene: 6. The CDR3 sequence: CASSRRQGPYEQYF. The CDR3 nucleotides are TGTGCCAGCAGCCGTCGACAGGGACCCTACGAGCAGTACTTC.

This clone was counted only a few times. The V and J genes are TRBV5-6 and TRBJ1-1; tentative D call: TRBD1 (5 bases). V gave up 0 bases and J gave up 0 bases, with 9 bases separating them. Germline V gene data show CDR1 as SGHDT and CDR2 as YYEEEE. The length of the CDR3 is 15 residues. CDR3 region: CASSLEFRVNTEAFF. In DNA, the CDR3 is TGTGCCAGCAGCTTGGAGTTCAGGGTGAACACTGAAGCTTTCTTT.

The chain combines TRBV14 with TRBJ2-5; the match to TRBD1 covers 7 bases. The germline V gene encodes CDR1 SGHDN and CDR2 FVKESK. The V gene end was trimmed by 3 bases and the J gene end by 5 bases; junction bases not matched to a gene: 6. The CDR3 has 14 residues. The CDR3 region is CASSQRGGTETQYF. The CDR3 nucleotides read TGTGCCAGCAGCCAGAGAGGGGGCACGGAGACCCAGTACTTC.

This clone was seen only a few times. This sequence joins TRBV28 and TRBJ1-6; 8 bases line up with TRBD1. The ends lost 7 bases at V and 10 bases at J; junction bases unmatched: 9. Germline loops: CDR1 MDHEN, CDR2 SYDVKM. CDR3 length: 14 amino acids. CDR3 DNA sequence: TGTGCCAGCACCACGGACAGGGTAATCTCACCCCTCCACTTT. Protein sequence: CASTTDRVISPLHF.